This T cell receptor (beta chain) appears in the sequencing data of a study of cytomegalovirus exposure and HLA in healthy donors (dated by TCRdb to 2017 to 2019). Context from the whole study: According to an earlier analysis of a few hundred of the donors, roughly 180 million T cells yielded roughly 100 million unique TCR beta sequences and less than 300 Gb of sequence data. An early release that covered about 600 HLA-typed donors contained approximately 300 gigabases of sequencing data and around 80 million unique TCR sequences. Among the 398 genotyped donors, 81% belonged to the genetic ancestry cluster associated with self-reported Caucasian donors. The study aimed to test whether cataloging public T cell receptors could reveal signatures of past pathogen exposure. The study used immunosequencing to profile the T cell repertoires of several hundred subjects and linked those repertoires to cytomegalovirus serostatus. Besides the first cohort of around 700 subjects, a separate validation cohort made up of 120 different subjects was used. The study combined high-throughput TCR immunosequencing, statistical association of individual TCRs with disease status, and machine learning to predict cytomegalovirus infection status. In a later analysis, previously published TCR beta repertoires from some 640 donors were re-analyzed and high-resolution HLA genotyping was added so that TCR occurrence patterns could be studied. The later analysis used no new phenotypic data to find candidate immune exposures, relying instead on TCR beta sequences and their occurrence across donors. An earlier analysis of nearly 600 of the donors applied high-throughput TCR beta sequencing to assess whether each TCR beta V gene segment acted as functional or pseudogenic. Alongside the repertoire data, information on donor age, sex, ethnicity and CMV serostatus was compiled. Genome-wide SNP genotypes for about 65% of the roughly 670 donors were used in a later genetic analysis, which treated that subset as a discovery cohort. All discovery cohort repertoires had been generated on a single sequencing platform. HLA typing included class I and class II loci at four-digit resolution. The number of typed donors differed by locus: about 620-630 for A, B, C, DRB1 and DQB1; roughly 510 for DQA1; over 600 for DPA1; and about 450 for DPB1. Several DR-DQ haplotypes were treated as single units for association and clustering because of strong linkage in the cohort. Among some 410 genotyped donors of the cohort, an average of roughly 240,000 unique TCR beta nucleotide sequences were sequenced per donor, 15% to 20% of them non-productive. Overall results and qualifications from the work: In a later genetic analysis, fewer N-insertions in productive TCRs were reported among donors in an Asian-associated ancestry cluster than the roughly 640-donor mean. The study gave a list of under 200 TCR beta chains associated with cytomegalovirus. A later analysis found that most CMV-associated TCR beta chains appeared HLA-restricted, with HLA associations seemingly driven largely by CMV exposure. According to the authors, the approach could potentially be generalized to other disease states and immunological phenotypes. A further reported finding was that TCR beta sequences accurately predicted the HLA-A and HLA-B alleles for most subjects in the first cohort. In vitro tests confirmed that a few of the cytomegalovirus-associated TCR beta chains recognize cytomegalovirus antigens. A cluster of highly shared sequence variants was judged likely to be a technical artifact of the sequencing pipeline. In a later analysis, around 17,000 TCR beta sequences were associated with specific HLA alleles at a false discovery rate of 0.05. Correlated functional status among segregating V segments might be attributable to linkage disequilibrium, but an unknown experimental factor could not be ruled out. Several of the top co-occurrence clusters appeared to be linked to parvovirus B19, influenza, CMV and Epstein-Barr virus, according to a later analysis. Compared with equally common non-associated chains, HLA-associated TCR beta chains in a later analysis were more clonally expanded and had lower generation probabilities. Some IMGT-functional V segments, including TRBV6-2 and TRBV6-3, could not be distinguished by the 87-base-pair reads and were therefore excluded. Because HLA typing was unavailable for some donors at each locus, only the typed subset was used in association tests. Broadly in line with IMGT annotations, most TCR beta V segments showed up in productive rearrangements about 87% or about 30% of the time in an earlier analysis of around 550 of the donors. The presence/absence analyses assumed that sequencing depth was roughly uniform across donors, and that assumption may not be true. Only TCR beta chains were sequenced in this cohort, and the absence of alpha or paired-chain data limited detectable features. When HLA alleles, especially DR and DQ, strongly co-occurred, TCR associations were difficult to assign to individual alleles. Most TCR sequences were seen in very few donors, while some public TCRs were found in many individuals. The classifier was reported to diagnose cytomegalovirus status with high specificity and sensitivity in both the original cohort and the validation cohort. According to a later analysis, TCR association rates differed among HLA loci, with DRB1 alleles showing the most associated TCRs and HLA-C alleles showing the fewest. For the cohort, immune exposure information was limited to CMV serostatus. Because counts were too low, 15 or so rarely observed V segments, including chromosome 9 orphons, were excluded from the earlier analysis of 587 of the donors. An association between a missense DCLRE1C variant and V-gene and J-gene trimming of TCR beta chains was found in a later genetic analysis and replicated in an independent cohort.

Library preparation employed the immunoSEQ multiplex PCR assay. For the multiplex PCR, a mixture combining 60 forward primers for TCR Vbeta segments and 13 reverse primers for TCR Jbeta segments was used. Amplification of the CDR3 region of rearranged TCR beta genes was performed with a multiplex PCR assay on genomic DNA. The Illumina HiSeq System was used to sequence the amplified TCR beta libraries as 87-base-pair reads. The study's own analysis went as follows. A later analysis tallied 80 million to 95 million unique TCR beta chains across the approximately 670 repertoires, and about 12 million of those chains were shared by two or more donors. To remove PCR and sequencing errors, raw reads were error-corrected and collapsed into unique sequences using a nearest-neighbor algorithm that merged closely related sequences. CDR3 sequences were aligned to IMGT reference sequences to assign V, D and J gene segments. Each retained sequence needed at least a six-nucleotide match to both a V gene segment and a J gene segment. A rearrangement counted as productive if the CDR3 had no stop codons and remained in frame with V and J, and every other rearrangement counted as non-productive. Following IMGT convention, CDR3 was defined as the stretch from the second conserved V-encoded cysteine up to the conserved J-encoded phenylalanine. The earlier analysis of around 640 of the donors excluded sequences that lacked an unambiguous match to a single V gene segment. An earlier analysis of almost 600 of the donors classified V segments as functional when productive rearrangements were above 56.7% and as segregating when the standard deviation between donors was above 5%. A statistical classification framework was developed to diagnose cytomegalovirus status using the catalog of TCR beta chain sequences. V and J gene assignment, in a later analysis, came from comparing TCR nucleotide sequences with IMGT/GENE-DB human TR gene sequences. In a later analysis, CDR3 sequences and most-parsimonious VDJ recombination scenarios were assigned using the TCRdist pipeline. In a later analysis, each TCR beta chain was defined by its CDR3 amino acid sequence together with its V-gene family, and reads without a unique V-gene family were excluded. As a way to deal with suspected cross-contamination and a sequencing artifact, a later analysis dropped approximately 570 nucleotide sequences that were highly shared and had low generation probability. For each public chain, a later analysis derived a clonal expansion index from normalized ranks of inferred template counts within each repertoire. In a later analysis, generation probabilities were computed using a VDJ recombination model fitted to out-of-frame rearrangements, and the results were checked against IGoR. Hypergeometric tests were used in a later analysis to score TCR-TCR, TCR-HLA and TCR-CMV co-occurrence, with a repertoire-size bias correction applied to the TCR pairs. A later analysis estimated false discovery rates by permuting HLA or CMV assignments 20 times. In a later analysis, co-occurring TCRs were grouped using DBSCAN, with TCRdist sequence similarity added in when clustering inside HLA-allele-positive subsets. Repertoires with fewer than 30,000 or more than 120,000 public chains were left out of co-occurrence clustering, as were about 5 repertoires with anomalous nucleotide sharing. TCRdb's version of the immuneACCESS table is confined to in-frame rearrangements and falls short of the full clone set. An unresolved V gene accounts for under half of the shortfall where checked; the remainder is of unknown origin. V and J calls plus clone size are reproduced from that table; the DNA served to infer D and trimming. Across this sample there are over 150,000 clones, with 65% to 80% seen only once. Together, the top ten hold over 4% of the sample.

This clone came up a few times. The clone's antigen remains unknown. A read error is likely here: a far larger clone is one base away. The cohort comprised some 680 healthy bone marrow donors. All cohort members were sampled while nominally healthy, although unrecorded immune exposures were likely present. The donor was CMV seropositive and belonged to the group of 250 to 300 seropositive cohort members. A peripheral blood sample was provided by each donor, and peripheral blood mononuclear cells were used for TCR beta sequencing. Genomic DNA was extracted from the blood cell samples with the Qiagen DNeasy Blood Extraction Kit. Ends trimmed: V by 7 bases, J by 6 bases; bases unmatched to a gene: 11. The germline V gene encodes CDR1 SGHNT and CDR2 YYREEE (reference sequence). Spanning cysteine to phenylalanine, the CDR3 consists of 15 amino acids. Just the 45-base CDR3 DNA is kept, in frame starting at base 1.

The rearrangement combines TRBV5-4 with TRBJ2-1; 9 central nucleotides agree with TRBD2. Source material: PBMCs. The origin of this receptor is a young man in good health and CMV-seropositive. The DNA sequence is TGTGCCAGCGGCCGGGGGGCGGGGGGGGTCAATGAGCAGTTCTTC. The encoded protein is CASGRGAGGVNEQFF.